Listed here is a single TCR beta chain. This clonotype was counted between two and nine times. Its antigen is not yet known. No much larger clone exists at a distance of one base, and base qualities are not known. Interpreted using the paper, the treatment or condition label stands for: roughly ten-day PBMC culture with coronavirus spike peptide pools or control peptides (ViraFEST assay). The ViraFEST assay was used in the study, in which antigen-specific T cells were expanded with peptide pools and expanded clonotypes were subsequently identified by TCR sequencing. Positive SARS-CoV-2 PCR tests in the convalescent patients dated from March to December 2020, before Alpha, Beta and Delta variants emerged in the United States. Each well held around 1.9 million PBMCs cultured with roughly 10 ug/ml peptide pools in IMDM containing approximately 5% human AB serum and 7.5 to 10 IU/ml IL-2. Half of the culture medium was replaced with fresh IL-2-containing medium on days 3 and 7. CD4+ T cells were isolated after roughly nine days of culture through negative selection using the EasySep CD4+ T cell isolation kit. Ficoll-Paque Plus gradient centrifugation was used to isolate PBMCs from whole blood, and the isolated PBMCs were then either used fresh or cryopreserved at -140C. Culture conditions were generally each tested in triplicate wells.

Libraries were constructed by PCR. DNA from cultured CD4+ T cells was subjected to TCR sequencing with the Oncomine TCR Beta short-read assay at the Johns Hopkins FTIC core. The QIAamp micro DNA kit was used to extract genomic DNA from the cultured CD4+ T cells. Oncomine TCR Beta libraries made from cultured CD4+ T cells were pooled using unique dual indexes and sequenced on an Illumina iSeq 100. Under the source paper's analysis protocol: Non-productive sequences were filtered out, and CDR3s that did not start with C, did not end with F or W, or were shorter than 7 amino acids were discarded. Antigen-specific clonotypes were identified using the MANAFEST web application through comparison of peptide-stimulated wells with reference and other culture wells. For a clone to be called positive, the clone needed an FDR below 0.05, an odds ratio above 5, and a productive frequency above 0.1% in at least two of three replicate wells. A clonotype was classed as cross-reactive if the clonotype showed significant expansion both in SARS-CoV-2 spike wells and in at least one common cold coronavirus spike condition. CDR3 homology was assessed with Levenshtein distances (stringdist) and unrooted phylogenetic trees (ape) in R version 3.6.1. The raw public data were reprocessed by TCRdb itself: fastp quality trimming at Q25, MiXCR clonotype calling, in-frame beta chains only. Rows are combined by CDR3 protein, so each entry shows the most common genes and DNA. The V and J calls and clone size come from TCRdb's table, not from the authors' own analysis. Within this sample are just over 15,000 distinct CDR3 sequences, with 40% to 60% of them counted one time only. About 15% of the sample is held by the ten biggest clonotypes.

This sample is part of a study of vaccination and CD4 T cells after COVID-19 (dated by TCRdb to the early 2020s). With regard to the full study: SARS-CoV-2 positivity had been established in the convalescent patients by nasal swab PCR, and mild disease was recorded in several of these patients and severe disease in one. Six males and four females were included in the convalescent cohort, with two Hispanic individuals, seven Caucasians, two Asians and one multiracial person represented. Participants received two doses of either the Pfizer-BioNTech BNT162b2 vaccine (n=8) or the Moderna mRNA-1273 vaccine (n=2). Post-COVID blood samples were collected from convalescent patients a median of approximately 93 days after diagnosis, with a range of about 35 to 170 days. Post-vaccine blood samples were taken a median of 72 days after the second vaccine dose, with a range of 14 to 241 days. The cultures were stimulated with overlapping spike peptide pools from SARS-CoV-2 and from the common cold coronaviruses HCoV-NL63, HCoV-OC43 and HCoV-229E. As controls, cultures received a CEFX viral epitope pool (the positive control), an HIV-1 Nef peptide pool (the negative control), or no peptide at all. In 10 COVID-19 convalescent patients and a few infection-naive healthy vaccine recipients, researchers compared the spike-specific CD4+ TCR repertoire from before mRNA vaccination with the repertoire from after.

CDR1 LNHDA and CDR2 SQIVND were looked up in the germline V gene (reference sequence). From the cysteine through the phenylalanine, the CDR3 covers 17 amino acids. Only the CDR3 DNA is retained, 51 bases long and in frame from the first base. Trimming accounts for 5 bases at V and 4 bases at J, while the number of junction bases matched to no gene is 15. The investigation overall reported the following: Relatively few convalescent patients were included in the study, and early timepoints after natural infection were not analyzed. Nearly all vaccine-specific clones in convalescent patients (304 of 307) were mono-reactive for SARS-CoV-2 spike rather than cross-reactive with common cold coronaviruses. In convalescent patients, a median around 90% of post-vaccine SARS-CoV-2-reactive clones were detected only after vaccination, suggesting vaccine-specific priming. The median count of SARS-CoV-2-reactive clonotypes went up from about 23 after infection to 38 after vaccination, although the change was not significant.

The chain is assembled from TRBV19 and TRBJ2-5; 8 nucleotides in the junction match TRBD1. This sequence was found in a human donor who had recovered from COVID-19. The source material was CD4+ T cells from blood, cultured in vitro, sampled before SARS-CoV-2 vaccination. The DNA reads TGTGCCAGTAGTTCCTTGACAGGGGCGGGACTTCGAGAGACCCAGTACTTC. The resulting protein is CASSSLTGAGLRETQYF.